These 3 T cell receptor beta chains came from one sample sequenced in a study of human T cells and chemical hapten exposure. The time point denotes: healthy volunteer bleed at 6 weeks. Blood, whole and unfractionated, served as the source for total RNA extraction. TCRdb fed the RACE reads into MiXCR, producing one record per CDR3 protein. The sample holds more than 75,000 distinct CDR3 sequences, over 7% seen once. The specimen sequenced was whole blood. These receptors were collected from a male donor in good health. Some clones in this sample may be carry-over from other donors' samples.

This clonotype was detected a few times. The chain is built from TRBV11-2 and TRBJ2-5; tentatively, D is TRBD1 or TRBD2 (5 bases each). The germline V gene has CDR1 SGHAT and CDR2 FQNNGV. V lost 2 bases to trimming and J lost 5 bases, with 12 bases between them. This CDR3 region has 14 residues. The DNA of the CDR3 is TGTGCCAGCAGCTTACCGGGGACGCGTGAGACCCAGTACTTC. Residues: CASSLPGTRETQYF.

This clonotype was observed at least ten times. The V gene is TRBV12-5, the J gene TRBJ1-2; TRBD1 matches at 8 bases. The CDR3 covers 14 residues. Germline V gives CDR1 LGHNT, CDR2 FRNRAP. V lost 4 bases and J lost 7; bases outside the gene matches: 8. The CDR3 coding sequence is TGTGCTAGTGGTTCAGGACAGGGAGGGTCTGGCTACACCTTC. This gives the protein CASGSGQGGSGYTF.

The genes are TRBV12-3 or TRBV12-4 and TRBJ2-3; the D is unclear. The CDR3 is 11 residues long. V was trimmed by 5 bases and J by 9 bases, leaving 9 bases between them. The CDR3 region has the DNA TGTGCCAGCAGTCGCCAAAGCACGCAGTATTTT. Amino acids: CASSRQSTQYF.